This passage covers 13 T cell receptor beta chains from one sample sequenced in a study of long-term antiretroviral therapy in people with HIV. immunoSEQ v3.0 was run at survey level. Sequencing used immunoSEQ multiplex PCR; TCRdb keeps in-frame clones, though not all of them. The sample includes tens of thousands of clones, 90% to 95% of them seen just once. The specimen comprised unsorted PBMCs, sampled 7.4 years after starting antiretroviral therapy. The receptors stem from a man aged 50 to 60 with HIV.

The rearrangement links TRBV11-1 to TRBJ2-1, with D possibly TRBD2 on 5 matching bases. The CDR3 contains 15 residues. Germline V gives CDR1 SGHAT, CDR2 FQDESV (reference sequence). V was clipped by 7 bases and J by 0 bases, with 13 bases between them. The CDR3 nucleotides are TGTGCCAGCACTAGCTCACTAAGCTCCTACAATGAGCAGTTCTTC. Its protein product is CASTSSLSSYNEQFF.

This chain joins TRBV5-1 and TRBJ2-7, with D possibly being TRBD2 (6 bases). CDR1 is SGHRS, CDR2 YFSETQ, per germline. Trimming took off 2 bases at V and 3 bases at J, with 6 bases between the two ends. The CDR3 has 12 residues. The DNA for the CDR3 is TGCGCCAGCAGCTTCGGGAGCTACGAGCAGTACTTC. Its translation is CASSFGSYEQYF.

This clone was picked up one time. CDR3 coding DNA: TGCGCCAGCAGCTTGGGCGCTTCTGGAAACACCATATATTTT. Encoded protein: CASSLGASGNTIYF. The chain employs TRBV5-1 and TRBJ1-3; no clear D. Looked up from germline, CDR1 is SGHRS and CDR2 is YFSETQ. The CDR3 is made up of 14 amino acids. The germline V and J ends were trimmed by 0 bases and 1 base, with 5 bases remaining between them.

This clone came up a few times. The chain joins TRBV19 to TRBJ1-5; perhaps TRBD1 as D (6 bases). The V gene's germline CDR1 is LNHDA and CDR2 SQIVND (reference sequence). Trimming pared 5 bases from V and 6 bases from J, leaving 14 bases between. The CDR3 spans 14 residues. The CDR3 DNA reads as TGTGCCAGTAGTCTCGCCTTAGGGGGTCAGCCCCAGCATTTT. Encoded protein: CASSLALGGQPQHF.

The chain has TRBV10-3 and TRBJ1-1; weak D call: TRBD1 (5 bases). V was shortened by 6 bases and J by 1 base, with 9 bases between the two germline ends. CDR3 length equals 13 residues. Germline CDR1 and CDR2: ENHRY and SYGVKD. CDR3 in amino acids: CAISPGQNTEAFF. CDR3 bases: TGTGCCATCAGCCCCGGACAGAACACTGAAGCTTTCTTT.

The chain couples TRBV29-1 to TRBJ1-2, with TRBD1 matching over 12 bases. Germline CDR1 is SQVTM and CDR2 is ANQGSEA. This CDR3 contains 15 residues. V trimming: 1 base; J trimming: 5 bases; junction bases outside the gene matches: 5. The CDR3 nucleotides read TGCAGCGTTGAAGCCGGGACAGGGGGCTCTTATGGCTACACCTTC. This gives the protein CSVEAGTGGSYGYTF.

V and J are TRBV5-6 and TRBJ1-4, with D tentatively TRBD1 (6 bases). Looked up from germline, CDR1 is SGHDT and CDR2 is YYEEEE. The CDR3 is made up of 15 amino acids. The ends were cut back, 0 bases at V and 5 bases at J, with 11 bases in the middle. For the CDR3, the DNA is TGTGCCAGCAGCTTGGTGGGAGGGGGAAATGAAAAACTGTTTTTT. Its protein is CASSLVGGGNEKLFF.

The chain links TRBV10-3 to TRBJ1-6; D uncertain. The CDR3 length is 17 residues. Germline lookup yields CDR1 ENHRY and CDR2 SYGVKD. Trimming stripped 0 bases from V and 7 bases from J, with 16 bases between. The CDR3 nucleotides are TGTGCCATCAGTGAGTCCCACGCGCGGGGAGGGAATTCACCCCTCCACTTT. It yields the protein CAISESHARGGNSPLHF.

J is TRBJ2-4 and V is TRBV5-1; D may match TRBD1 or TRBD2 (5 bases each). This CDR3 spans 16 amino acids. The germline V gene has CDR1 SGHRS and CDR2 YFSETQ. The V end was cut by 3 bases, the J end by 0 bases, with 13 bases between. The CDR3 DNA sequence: TGCGCCAGCAGCTCCGGGACCGTGTTAGCCAAAAACATTCAGTACTTC. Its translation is CASSSGTVLAKNIQYF.

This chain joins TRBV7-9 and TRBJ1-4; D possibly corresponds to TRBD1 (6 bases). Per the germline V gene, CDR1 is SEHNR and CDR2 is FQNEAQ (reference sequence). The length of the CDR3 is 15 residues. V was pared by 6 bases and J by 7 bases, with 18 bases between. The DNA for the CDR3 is TGTGCCAGCAGTTTCCCGGCAGGGGAGGTTGAAAAACTGTTTTTT. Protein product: CASSFPAGEVEKLFF. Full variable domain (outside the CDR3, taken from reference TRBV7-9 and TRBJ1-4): DTGVSQNPRHKITKRGQNVTFRCDPISEHNRLYWYRQTLGQGPEFLTYFQNEAQLEKSRLLSDRFSAERPKGSFSTLEIQRTEQGDSAMYLCASSFPAGEVEKLFFGSGTQLSVL.

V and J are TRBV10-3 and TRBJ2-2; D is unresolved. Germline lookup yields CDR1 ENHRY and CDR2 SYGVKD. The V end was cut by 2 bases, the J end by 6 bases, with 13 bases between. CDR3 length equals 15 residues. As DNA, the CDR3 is TGTGCCATCAGTGAGACTTCCGCCGGCGCCGGGGAGCTGTTTTTT. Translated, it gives CAISETSAGAGELFF.

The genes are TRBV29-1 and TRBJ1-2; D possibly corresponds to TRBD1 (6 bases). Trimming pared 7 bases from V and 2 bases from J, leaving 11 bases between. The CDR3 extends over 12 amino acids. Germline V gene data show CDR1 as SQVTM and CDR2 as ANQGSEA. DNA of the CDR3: TGCAGCGCAGGGGACGGGAACTATGGCTACACCTTC. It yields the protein CSAGDGNYGYTF.

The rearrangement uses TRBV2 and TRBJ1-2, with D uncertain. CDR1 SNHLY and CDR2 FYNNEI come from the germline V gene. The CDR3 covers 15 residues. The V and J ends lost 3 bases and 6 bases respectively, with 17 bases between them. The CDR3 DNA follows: TGTGCCAGCAGTGATGCCCTTGAGGGTGCAGATGGCTACACCTTC. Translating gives CASSDALEGADGYTF.